This T cell receptor beta chain was retrieved from a study of blood T cell repertoires in COVID-19. In regard to this clone: A read error may produce the germline difference seen at one junction end.

The authors' processing: Amplification of reference gene primers provided the estimated nucleated cell counts. Clones were read by immunoSEQ multiplex PCR, and TCRdb kept only the in-frame ones, dropping some. For V, J and clone size, that table is used; D and trimming come from the DNA. The sample shows about 200,000 clones, roughly 80% of them seen only once. The sample comprised peripheral blood. This clonotype was sampled from a woman at least 80 years old with acute or convalescent COVID-19.

CDR3 coding DNA: TGTGCTAGCAGCCGAATCGGGACACCCGTCCAAGAGACCCAGTACTTC. It codes for CASSRIGTPVQETQYF. This chain connects TRBV7-7 to TRBJ2-5; D may be TRBD1 (6 bases). The CDR3 extends over 16 amino acids. Germline V gene sequence: CDR1 SSHAT, CDR2 FNYEAQ (reference sequence).